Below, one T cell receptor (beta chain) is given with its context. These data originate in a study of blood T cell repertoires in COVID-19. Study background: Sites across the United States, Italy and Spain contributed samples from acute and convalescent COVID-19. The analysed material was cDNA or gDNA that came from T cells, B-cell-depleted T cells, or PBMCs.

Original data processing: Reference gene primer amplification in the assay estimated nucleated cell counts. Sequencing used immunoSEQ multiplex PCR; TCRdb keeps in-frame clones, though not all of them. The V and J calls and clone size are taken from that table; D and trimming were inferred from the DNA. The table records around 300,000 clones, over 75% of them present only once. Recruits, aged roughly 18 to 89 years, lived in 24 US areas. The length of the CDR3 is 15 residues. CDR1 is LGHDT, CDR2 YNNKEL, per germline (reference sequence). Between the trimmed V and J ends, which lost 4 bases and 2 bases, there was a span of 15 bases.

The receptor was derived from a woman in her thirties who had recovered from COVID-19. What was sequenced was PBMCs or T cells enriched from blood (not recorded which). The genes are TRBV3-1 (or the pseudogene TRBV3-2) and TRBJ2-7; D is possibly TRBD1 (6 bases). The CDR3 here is CASSPGTWDTYEQYF. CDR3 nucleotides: TGTGCCAGCAGCCCCGGGACCTGGGACACCTACGAGCAGTACTTC.